These 28 T cell receptor beta chains were sequenced from one sample in a study of response to subunit inactivated influenza vaccine listed by TCRdb under 2018. To prepare the library, RT-PCR was applied. Data came from an Illumina HiSeq 2500. TCRdb took the public reads, trimmed them with fastp at Q25, ran MiXCR for clone calling and kept in-frame beta chains. All rows with the same CDR3 protein become a single entry with the most common DNA and genes. Within this sample are more than 150,000 distinct CDR3 sequences, with around 9% of them counted one time only. The ten largest clonotypes hold about a tenth of the sample. The specimen comprised non-naive T cells sorted from PBMCs, sampled on the day of vaccination. According to the study, the label for this sample's cell subset or site signals: memory T cell fraction. All receptors come from a man in his fifties who received an inactivated influenza vaccine. Donor details come from another sample of the same person, matched by shared clones.

This clonotype was seen once. The gene calls are TRBV14 and TRBJ2-3; D could derive from TRBD1 or TRBD2 (5 bases each). The germline gives CDR1 SGHDN, CDR2 FVKESK. Trimming removed 4 bases at V and 2 bases at J, with 16 bases between. The CDR3 has 16 residues. Written as DNA, the CDR3 is TGTGCCAGCAGCCCCTTCCCTCGGGACCACACAGATACGCAGTATTTT. Translated, it gives CASSPFPRDHTDTQYF.

In its sample, this clonotype was seen many times. V is TRBV27 and J is TRBJ1-1; possible D gene TRBD1, 6 bases. The CDR3 is 13 residues long. CDR1 is MNHEY, CDR2 SMNVEV, per germline (reference sequence). V shed 1 base and J shed 5 bases, with 8 bases lying between them. CDR3 residues: CASSLLGGTEAFF. CDR3 DNA: TGTGCCAGCAGTTTATTAGGGGGGACTGAAGCTTTCTTT.

This clonotype was seen only a few times. The chain recombines TRBV5-1 with TRBJ1-2, with a tentative D call TRBD1 (6 bases). From germline, CDR1 is SGHRS and CDR2 YFSETQ. Trimming cost V 0 bases and J 8 bases, with 8 bases left between them. The CDR3 contains 12 residues. The CDR3, as DNA: TGCGCCAGCAGCTTGGACAGGGAGGGCTACACCTTC. Amino acids: CASSLDREGYTF. The whole variable domain, remainder taken from reference TRBV5-1 and TRBJ1-2, is KAGVTQTPRYLIKTRGQQVTLSCSPISGHRSVSWYQQTPGQGLQFLFEYFSETQRNKGNFPGRFSGRQFSNSRSEMNVSTLELGDSALYLCASSLDREGYTFGSGTRLTVV.

In this sample, this clonotype turned up many times. The chain employs TRBV15 and TRBJ2-7, with a possible D match to TRBD2 (6 bases). This CDR3 contains 14 residues. Trimming left V 4 bases short and J 7 bases short, with 17 bases between. CDR1 is LNHNV and CDR2 is YYDKDF in the germline V gene (reference sequence). CDR3 nucleotide sequence: TGTGCCACCAGCAAGCAGGAGGGCCCTCGGGAGCAGTACTTC. The encoded protein is CATSKQEGPREQYF. Full variable domain (missing parts from reference TRBV15 and TRBJ2-7): DAMVIQNPRYQVTQFGKPVTLSCSQTLNHNVMYWYQQKSSQAPKLLFHYYDKDFNNEADTPDNFQSRRPNTSFCFLDIRSPGLGDTAMYLCATSKQEGPREQYFGPGTRLTVT.

This clonotype occurred a few times. V usage is TRBV7-8 and J usage is TRBJ2-3, with TRBD2 matching over 14 bases. The CDR3 spans 15 residues. The germline CDR1 and CDR2 sequences are SGHVS and FQNEAQ. The V and J ends lost 5 bases and 11 bases, in that order; junction bases with no gene match: 9. CDR3 amino acids: CASSPSLGLAGGQYF. The CDR3 coding sequence is TGTGCCAGCAGCCCATCCCTAGGACTAGCGGGGGGGCAGTATTTT.

This clonotype was detected ten times or more. V and J are TRBV27 and TRBJ2-2; D possibly corresponds to TRBD2 (6 bases). Germline CDR1 and CDR2: MNHEY and SMNVEV (reference sequence). Trimming took off 2 bases at V and 1 base at J, with 8 bases between the two ends. The CDR3 runs to 15 residues. The CDR3 region has the DNA TGTGCCAGCAGTTTAGCGGGATTGAACACCGGGGAGCTGTTTTTT. Protein: CASSLAGLNTGELFF.

The CDR3 bases are TGTGCCAGCAGCGTAGCCTGGAGCTCTGGGGCCAACGTCCTGACTTTC. Protein: CASSVAWSSGANVLTF. The rearrangement links TRBV9 to TRBJ2-6; D gene unclear. Germline assignment: CDR1 SGDLS and CDR2 YYNGEE. V was pared by 0 bases and J by 0 bases, with 7 bases between. The CDR3 has 16 amino acids.

This clonotype was observed at least ten times. The chain has TRBV9 and TRBJ2-2; the D is unclear. CDR1 is SGDLS, CDR2 YYNGEE, per germline. Trimming left V 5 bases short and J 7 bases short, with 12 bases between. CDR3 length: 13 amino acids. CDR3 amino acids: CASSLSTGGELFF. In DNA, the CDR3 is TGTGCCAGCAGTCTAAGTACGGGCGGGGAGCTGTTTTTT. Combining the CDR3 with reference TRBV9 and TRBJ2-2 gives the whole variable domain DSGVTQTPKHLITATGQRVTLRCSPRSGDLSVYWYQQSLDQGLQFLIQYYNGEERAKGNILERFSAQQFPDLHSELNLSSLELGDSALYFCASSLSTGGELFFGEGSRLTVL.

This clonotype was counted ten times or more. This chain links TRBV30 with TRBJ2-2, with 7 bases identical to TRBD2. Per the germline V gene, CDR1 is GTSNPN and CDR2 is SVGIG (reference sequence). The CDR3 consists of 15 residues. The junction had 5 bases not matched to a gene; V was cut back by 0 bases and J by 4 bases. This CDR3 is CAWSVLSGRTGELFF. The CDR3 nucleotides read TGTGCCTGGAGTGTACTTAGCGGGCGCACCGGGGAGCTGTTTTTT.

The V call is TRBV15, the J call TRBJ1-5; D is unresolved. The V gene's germline CDR1 is LNHNV and CDR2 YYDKDF (reference sequence). V gave up 0 bases and J gave up 0 bases, with 6 bases separating them. CDR3 length: 15 amino acids. The CDR3 nucleotides are TGTGCCACCAGCAGAGATTTTTCTAGCAATCAGCCCCAGCATTTT. It is translated as CATSRDFSSNQPQHF.

Ten or more counts support this clonotype. The V gene is TRBV20-1, the J gene TRBJ2-1; tentatively, D is TRBD1 (5 bases). Germline-derived CDR1 and CDR2 are DFQATT and SNEGSKA (reference sequence). Trimming cost V 3 bases and J 4 bases, with 22 bases left between them. CDR3 size: 17 residues. This chain's CDR3 is CSASGLPAGSLYNEQFF. The CDR3 DNA follows: TGCAGTGCTAGCGGCTTACCGGCAGGGTCCCTTTACAATGAGCAGTTCTTC.

The genes are TRBV6-1 and TRBJ2-5; 7 nucleotides align to TRBD1. Germline lookup yields CDR1 MNHNS and CDR2 SASEGT. Trimming removed 0 bases from V and 4 bases from J; junction bases left unmatched: 2. The length of the CDR3 is 14 residues. The CDR3 coding sequence is TGTGCCAGCAGTGAAGCGGACAGGAGAGAGACCCAGTACTTC. Translated, it gives CASSEADRRETQYF.

This clonotype was observed a single time. The chain is built from TRBV30 and TRBJ1-4; D gene unclear. Trimming took 2 bases from V and 8 from J, leaving 9 bases between them. The CDR3 is made up of 12 amino acids. Per the germline V gene, CDR1 is GTSNPN and CDR2 is SVGIG (reference sequence). The CDR3 DNA is TGTGCCTGGAGTCGGGGATCGGAAAAACTGTTTTTT. Encoded protein: CAWSRGSEKLFF.

The chain has TRBV24-1 and TRBJ2-3, with 7 positions matching TRBD1. CDR1 KGHDR and CDR2 SFDVKD come from the germline V gene. Losses at the gene ends were 5 bases for V and 8 bases for J; bases not matched to a gene: 6. The length of the CDR3 is 13 residues. The CDR3 nucleotides are TGTGCCACCAGTGTTACACAGGGGAGTACGCAGTATTTT. Its protein product is CATSVTQGSTQYF.

This clonotype occurred many times. The chain joins TRBV7-2 to TRBJ2-3; tentatively, D is TRBD1 (6 bases). Germline V gene sequence: CDR1 SGHTA, CDR2 FQGNSA. V was cut by 5 bases and J by 3 bases, with 9 bases left in between. The length of the CDR3 is 13 residues. CDR3 loop: CASSPQGTDTQYF. DNA of the CDR3: TGTGCCAGCAGCCCACAGGGAACAGATACGCAGTATTTT.

The V call is TRBV4-3, the J call TRBJ2-2; D is possibly TRBD1 (5 bases). This CDR3 spans 13 amino acids. Per germline, CDR1 LGHNA and CDR2 YSLEER. The V and J ends lost 4 bases and 7 bases respectively, with 10 bases between them. CDR3 bases: TGCGCCAGCAGCCGGCCTGGACACGGGGAGCTGTTTTTT. Its translation: CASSRPGHGELFF.

The J gene is TRBJ2-1, the V gene TRBV7-2; D ambiguous. The ends were cut back, 2 bases at V and 9 bases at J, with 11 bases in the middle. In germline, CDR1 is SGHTA, CDR2 FQGNSA. This CDR3 region has 13 residues. CDR3 nucleotide sequence: TGTGCCAGCAGCTTAAACTCGGCTGGTGAGCAGTTCTTC. This encodes CASSLNSAGEQFF.

This clonotype was counted between two and nine times. The chain links TRBV27 to TRBJ2-1; 7 bases fit TRBD1. Germline values: CDR1 MNHEY, CDR2 SMNVEV (reference sequence). The CDR3 extends over 13 amino acids. The J segment lost 8 bases and the V segment lost 6 bases, leaving 7 bases of the junction unmatched. DNA for the CDR3: TGTGCCAGCAGCCCCTGGGACAGACATGAGCAGTTCTTC. Its protein is CASSPWDRHEQFF.

This clonotype was counted many times. V gene TRBV12-3 or TRBV12-4 combines with J gene TRBJ1-2; TRBD1 matches at 7 bases. Losses at the gene ends were 6 bases for V and 6 bases for J; bases not matched to a gene: 16. The CDR3 runs to 16 residues. The CDR3 region has the DNA TGTGCCAGCAGCGCGCCTACAGGGGCCGGGCGGAATGGCTACACCTTC. Protein sequence: CASSAPTGAGRNGYTF.

The chain is built from TRBV20-1 and TRBJ2-7, with D maybe TRBD1 (6 bases). With 0 bases removed from V and 0 bases from J, the gap between germline ends came to 12 bases. Germline assignment: CDR1 DFQATT and CDR2 SNEGSKA (reference sequence). The CDR3 totals 15 residues. In nucleotides, the CDR3 is TGCAGTGCTAGAGAATGGGGGACATCCTCCTACGAGCAGTACTTC. Its translation is CSAREWGTSSYEQYF.

This clonotype came up a few times. The rearrangement joins TRBV29-1 to TRBJ1-1; the D gene is possibly TRBD1 (5 bases). The germline gives CDR1 SQVTM, CDR2 ANQGSEA. The V gene lost 0 bases and the J gene lost 2 bases, with 16 bases spanning the gap. The CDR3 is 16 amino acids. The CDR3 region has the DNA TGCAGCGTTGAAGATCGGACGGGGGTAGACAACACTGAAGCTTTCTTT. Translation: CSVEDRTGVDNTEAFF. Variable domain in full (rest from reference TRBV29-1 and TRBJ1-1): SAVISQKPSRDICQRGTSLTIQCQVDSQVTMMFWYRQQPGQSLTLIATANQGSEATYESGFVIDKFPISRPNLTFSTLTVSNMSPEDSSIYLCSVEDRTGVDNTEAFFGQGTRLTVV.

This clonotype was found a few times. The rearrangement joins TRBV28 to TRBJ1-1, with D uncertain. The CDR3 length is 11 residues. The germline gives CDR1 MDHEN, CDR2 SYDVKM. Deletions cut 8 bases from V and 1 base from J, with 5 bases between. The CDR3 loop is CASGPNTEAFF. The CDR3 nucleotides are TGTGCCAGCGGTCCGAACACTGAAGCTTTCTTT.

The V call is TRBV28, the J call TRBJ2-1; maybe TRBD1 (5 bases). CDR3 length: 14 amino acids. Germline CDR1 and CDR2: MDHEN and SYDVKM. The V gene lost 8 bases and the J gene lost 4 bases, with 15 bases spanning the gap. The CDR3 is CASAKGVGYNEQFF. For the CDR3, the DNA is TGTGCCAGCGCTAAAGGGGTTGGTTACAATGAGCAGTTCTTC.

This clonotype was counted a few times. The V gene is TRBV15, the J gene TRBJ2-6; no definite D call. V lost 3 bases to trimming and J lost 4 bases, with 7 bases between them. Germline V CDR1 and CDR2: LNHNV, YYDKDF (reference sequence). CDR3 length: 14 residues. Here the CDR3 reads CATSRDAGANVLTF. DNA of the CDR3: TGTGCCACCAGCAGGGACGCCGGGGCCAACGTCCTGACTTTC.

The V gene is TRBV5-5, the J gene TRBJ1-3; D not resolved. Germline CDR1 reads SGHKS; CDR2 reads YYEKEE (reference sequence). Trimming left V 0 bases short and J 8 bases short, with 3 bases between. This CDR3 contains 11 residues. DNA for the CDR3: TGTGCCAGCAGCTTGGTTGACACCATATATTTT. Protein product: CASSLVDTIYF.

The sample holds a few counts of this clonotype. The CDR3 here is CASSFKGINQPQHF. CDR3 nucleotide sequence: TGTGCCAGCAGCTTCAAGGGAATCAATCAGCCCCAGCATTTT. The V call is TRBV7-9, the J call TRBJ1-5, with D hard to call. Trimming shortened V by 3 bases and J by 3 bases, and 9 bases separated the two germline ends. The CDR3 length is 14 residues. Germline CDR1 reads SEHNR; CDR2 reads FQNEAQ (reference sequence).

The rearrangement links TRBV20-1 to TRBJ1-6; D is unresolved. Per germline, CDR1 DFQATT and CDR2 SNEGSKA (reference sequence). Between the trimmed V and J ends, which lost 3 bases and 5 bases, there was a span of 14 bases. The CDR3 runs to 15 residues. CDR3 coding DNA: TGCAGTGCTAGGGTCGGGTCTTCCGATAATTCACCCCTCCACTTT. It translates to CSARVGSSDNSPLHF.

V usage is TRBV6-2 or TRBV6-3 and J usage is TRBJ2-6; TRBD1 matches 8 bases. This CDR3 spans 15 amino acids. J lost 2 bases, V lost 4 bases, and 1 base had no gene match. Germline assignment: CDR1 MNHEY and CDR2 SVGEGT. DNA for the CDR3: TGTGCCAGCAGTTGGACAGGGACTGGGGCCAACGTCCTGACTTTC. Translation gives CASSWTGTGANVLTF.